Detailed here is one T cell receptor (beta chain). This clonotype was recorded at least ten times. This receptor's antigen is unknown. The sample holds no much larger clone one base away, and base qualities are not on file. Libraries came from multiplex PCR. The reads were generated on an Illumina HiSeq 4000. CDR3 regions were amplified by Arm-PCR with iRepertoire HTBI primers to construct TCR beta libraries. Before sequencing, the PCR products went through gel purification. For the original study's pipeline: Gene usage analysis of CDR3 amino acid clonotypes used the 60 to 75 TRBV and around 13 TRBJ segments found across samples. COPE and FqMerger were used to merge filtered high-quality paired reads into contigs. BLAST was used to align contigs to the IMGT TRBV, TRBD and TRBJ reference genes, and CDR3 was defined following IMGT. Clonotypes above 0.1% frequency were classified as highly expanded clones. Shannon entropy was used to measure repertoire diversity, and the Gini coefficient was used to measure V-J evenness. Clonotypes shared by more than one individual were considered public. TCRdb reprocessing: public reads trimmed at Q25 with fastp, clones called with MiXCR, in-frame beta chains kept. Here each entry gathers all rows of one CDR3 protein and keeps the most common genes and DNA. The V and J calls, along with clone size, are taken from TCRdb and not from the paper's own processing. For this sample there are about 360,000 distinct CDR3 sequences; 15% to 20% appear just once. The ten largest make up 20% to 25% of the sample.

The time point label of this sample denotes: newly diagnosed GD, antithyroid drugs for less than 3 months. For both TCR sequencing and RNA sequencing, RNA was extracted from PBMCs in TRIzol. The diagnosis of Graves' disease followed American Thyroid Association guidelines. Recruitment of patients was carried out at an endocrinology department in Xi'an, China. Each patient gave 7.5 to 10 milliliters of peripheral blood, collected in an EDTA anticoagulant tube. Ficoll Paque Plus density gradient separation was used to isolate PBMCs, and no further T cell sorting was done. An Agilent 2100 Bioanalyzer and agarose gel were used to assess RNA quality, and a NanoDrop 2000 was used to measure RNA concentration. This entry comes from a study of regulatory T cells in long-lasting Graves disease (TCRdb year 2021). For the wider study: Newly diagnosed Graves' disease patients had taken antithyroid drugs for less than 3 months. Peripheral blood TCR sequencing and RNA sequencing compared persistent Graves' disease patients with newly diagnosed Graves' disease patients. The study was conducted in China and was registered as a clinical trial. A total of some 35 samples underwent TCR sequencing, from about 13 patients with persistent Graves' disease and some 20 patients with newly diagnosed Graves' disease.

What the authors observed across the whole study: Only the TCR beta chain was sequenced and analyzed. Compared with newly diagnosed patients, patients with persistent Graves' disease had lower TCR Shannon entropy and fewer highly expanded clones, which suggests clonal expansion. The small sample size was acknowledged by the authors as a limitation that may reduce accuracy. Persistent patients shared more public clonotypes among themselves (2,741) than newly diagnosed patients did (over 950). Because the primary lesion, thyroid tissue, could not be accessed, the study looked at peripheral blood alone.

The same data also went into a second study, on T cells in Graves' hyperthyroidism and ophthalmopathy. The second study's paper adds: Graves' hyperthyroidism was defined as stable when no progression to ophthalmopathy occurred over 18 months of follow-up. Hyperthyroidism patients were aged 18 to 65 years and newly diagnosed, with disease duration of less than 2 months. The study excluded patients with uncontrolled infections, other autoimmune diseases, pregnancy or lactation. Clinical symptoms, serum thyroxine and TRAb, thyroid ultrasound, and orbital computed tomography formed the basis for the diagnoses. The TCR CDR3 was subjected to a first round of RT-PCR using the HTBI primer set and the Qiagen OneStep RT-PCR kit. Most expanded thyroid clonotypes (frequency above 0.001) were also found in blood, which suggests that blood repertoires may mirror thyroid immune responses. A model built on a 13 V-J signature distinguished ophthalmopathy from stable hyperthyroidism, reaching over 85% sensitivity and around 82% specificity in cross-validation and 80%/75% in testing. During validation, the model predicted progression to ophthalmopathy a median of roughly 7.1 months ahead of onset, with 70.59% sensitivity and less than 85% specificity. To identify TCR V-J signatures that set the groups apart, the researchers used a discovery cohort of about a hundred patients, made up of roughly 40 with Graves' ophthalmopathy and about 60 with stable Graves' hyperthyroidism. Whether ophthalmopathy could be predicted prospectively was tested in an independent validation cohort made up of about 20 hyperthyroidism patients plus 17 patients who later progressed to ophthalmopathy. The 100 discovery patients were randomly split 7:3 into training and test sets. Thyroid tissue and blood T-cell repertoires from six or seven Graves' hyperthyroidism patients were also compared in the study. After sampling, hyperthyroidism patients received methimazole starting at 30 mg daily, and ophthalmopathy patients received high-dose intravenous methylprednisolone. The libraries were constructed in a second round of multiplex PCR and then size-selected and purified. Sequencing of the libraries was done on an Illumina HiSeq2000 using paired-end 100 bp reads. SOAPnuke was used to process the raw data, removing reads that contained adapters or uncalled bases, had a mean Phred below 15, or lacked an exact match to the constant primer or identifier. COPE v1.2.5 was used to merge high-quality paired reads, and clonotypes were defined as unique nucleotide sequences. MiTCR v1.1 was used to align clonotypes to the IMGT TRBV, TRBD and TRBJ reference segments. Analysis was restricted to V-J combinations with a frequency above 0.0001, which covered roughly 99% of repertoires. A TCS score was defined as the ratio between F50 (clonal expansion) and ExV (chaos), using BLOSUM62-based TCRdist between CDR3 peptides within each V-J. Welch's t-statistics and random forest reduced around 510 V-J features to 13, which were used in a naive Bayes classifier (R e1071). No statistical method was used to fix the sample size in advance, and group allocation was not hidden from the investigators. The paper reports TCR Vbeta CDR3 sequencing of about 140 peripheral blood samples: 40 or so ophthalmopathy, around 80 hyperthyroidism and around 17 progressor patients.

This receptor was taken from a woman aged 18-29 years with Graves disease. Donor details come from another sample of the same person, matched by shared clones. The material sequenced was peripheral blood mononuclear cells (PBMCs), taken at new diagnosis, from a patient treated with antithyroid drugs.

The CDR3 protein: CASSFGLSGTRSYEQYF. The sequenced DNA: TGTGCCAGCAGCTTTGGGTTATCGGGGACCAGGTCCTACGAGCAGTACTTC. In this chain, TRBV7-8 is recombined with TRBJ2-7, with a tentative D call of TRBD1 or TRBD2, each matching 5 bases. The germline V gene supplies CDR1 SGHVS and CDR2 FQNEAQ. Trimming costs V 3 bases and J 1 base, and their ends lie 19 bases apart. The CDR3, cysteine through phenylalanine, is 17 amino acids long. The retained sequence is limited to the CDR3, 51 bases, with the frame set at the first base. The full variable domain, completed from the reference TRBV7-8 and TRBJ2-7 proteins outside the CDR3, reads GAGVSQSPRYKVAKRGQDVALRCDPISGHVSLFWYQQALGQGPEFLTYFQNEAQLDKSGLPSDRFFAERPEGSVSTLKIQRTQQEDSAVYLCASSFGLSGTRSYEQYFGPGTRLTVT.